This TCR beta chain is from a study of response to subunit inactivated influenza vaccine. TCRdb used MiXCR to reprocess the RT-PCR reads, holding one entry per CDR3 protein. Among hundreds of thousands of distinct CDR3 sequences listed, about 11% were seen once. V shed 2 bases, J shed 1 base, and the junction held 3 bases outside the gene matches. Germline lookup yields CDR1 GTSNPN and CDR2 SVGIG (reference sequence). The CDR3 covers 15 residues. The sample holds a few counts of this clonotype. The same data also went into a second study, on T cells expressing NK-cell markers. That report adds: UMIs accompanied the 5'RACE template switching by which TCR beta cDNA was made. HCMV seropositivity marked seven of the eight sequenced donors; one was seronegative.

This TCR derives from a man in his fifties who received an inactivated influenza vaccine. The source was PBMCs from blood, collected on the day of vaccination. The chain uses TRBV30 and TRBJ2-1, with TRBD2 matching over 9 bases. The CDR3 nucleotides are TGTGCCTGGAGTACCAGCGGGGGGTCCTACAATGAGCAGTTCTTC. It yields the protein CAWSTSGGSYNEQFF.